This T cell receptor (beta chain) was captured by sequencing in a study of cytomegalovirus exposure and HLA in healthy donors. Study-wide background: About 200 million T cells yielded 100 million or so unique TCR beta sequences in earlier analysis. Study results and caveats: The Asian-associated ancestry cluster reportedly had fewer N-insertions than the approximately 700-donor mean in a later analysis.

The CDR3 runs 16 residues. J gave up 4 bases and V 10 bases, and 14 bases lay outside the gene matches. Looked up from germline, CDR1 is SGHKS and CDR2 is YYEKEE (reference sequence). PCR used 60 Vbeta primers and 13 Jbeta primers. The data were produced by immunoSEQ multiplex PCR, yet TCRdb's version contains in-frame clones alone and is incomplete. The table lists 88,000 or so clones, over 60% of them singletons. This clone occurred a few times. Antigen unknown. The specimen was PBMCs. The chain carries TRBV5-5 and TRBJ1-5; 10 nucleotides agree with TRBD1. This TCR was recovered from a male donor in good health and CMV-seropositive. CDR3 loop: CASAHDRGQLNQPQHF. In nucleotides, the CDR3 is TGTGCCTCAGCCCATGACAGGGGGCAGTTGAATCAGCCCCAGCATTTT.